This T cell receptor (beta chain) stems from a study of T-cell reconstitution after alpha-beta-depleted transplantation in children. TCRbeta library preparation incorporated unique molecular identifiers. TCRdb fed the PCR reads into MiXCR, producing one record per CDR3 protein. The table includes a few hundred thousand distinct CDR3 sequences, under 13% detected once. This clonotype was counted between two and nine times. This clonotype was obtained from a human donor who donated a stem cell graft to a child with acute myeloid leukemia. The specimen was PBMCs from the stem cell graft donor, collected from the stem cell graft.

CDR3: CASTQGVRRGYGYTF. The CDR3 region has the DNA TGTGCCAGCACCCAAGGGGTTCGGAGGGGCTATGGCTACACCTTC. The chain couples TRBV12-3 or TRBV12-4 to TRBJ1-2; D possibly corresponds to TRBD1 (5 bases). The CDR3 extends over 15 amino acids. V lost 7 bases and J 4 bases, leaving 19 bases between the germline ends.